The present entry profiles one TCR beta chain with its context. Produced via immunoSEQ multiplex PCR; TCRdb's table is partial and in-frame only. The sample yields around 100,000 clones, 92% seen once. This CDR3 has 19 amino acids. This specimen belongs to a study of T cell changes during pregnancy in multiple sclerosis. The material was peripheral blood, obtained after pregnancy. The V call is TRBV1, the J call TRBJ1-2; TRBD1, the table's D call, lacks a check against the DNA. TRBV1 is given as a pseudogene. This sequence was found in a female donor with multiple sclerosis, enrolled in a pregnancy study. Here the CDR3 reads CTSSPGMLKRDRINYGYTF. In DNA form, the CDR3 reads TGCACCAGCAGCCCTGGGATGCTTAAACGGGACAGAATTAACTATGGCTACACCTTC.